The rows below give T cell receptor beta chains drawn from one sample of a study of T cells after yellow fever vaccination. TCRdb ran MiXCR on the 5' RACE reads and lists one entry per CDR3 protein. This sample has some 240,000 distinct CDR3 sequences, with over 4.5% found just once. The sequencing used CD4+ T cells sorted from PBMCs, collected on the day of the yellow fever booster vaccination. The origin of the receptors is a man aged 18 to 35 who received the YFV17D yellow fever vaccine. Both conserved end residues are part of each CDR3. The order of the fields is clone size, J gene, V gene, D gene, CDR3 protein, CDR3 DNA. The D gene is left open where the match is weak. The size entry is marked missing in some rows and otherwise reads once, few, many or a size class.

size: NA
J: TRBJ2-3
V: TRBV27
D: TRBD1
CDR3: CASSLTGGSDTQYF
DNA: TGTGCCAGCAGCTTAACAGGGGGCTCAGATACGCAGTATTTT

size: many
J: TRBJ1-2
V: TRBV7-2
D: NA
CDR3: CASSTDGPYGYTF
DNA: TGTGCCAGCAGCACCGACGGACCCTATGGCTACACCTTC

size: NA
J: TRBJ2-3
V: TRBV20-1
D: NA
CDR3: CSAREPQDSTDTQYF
DNA: TGCAGTGCTAGAGAGCCCCAGGACAGCACAGATACGCAGTATTTT

size: few
J: TRBJ2-1
V: TRBV10-2
D: TRBD2
CDR3: CASSDPGLATDEQFF
DNA: TGCGCCAGCAGTGACCCGGGACTAGCAACCGATGAGCAGTTCTTC

size: many
J: TRBJ2-7
V: TRBV6-1
D: TRBD1
CDR3: CASRTGGAPYEQYF
DNA: TGTGCCAGCAGGACAGGGGGCGCCCCCTACGAGCAGTACTTC

size: many
J: TRBJ1-2
V: TRBV7-2
D: TRBD1
CDR3: CASSLGGDRGSGYTF
DNA: TGTGCCAGCAGCTTAGGTGGGGACAGGGGGTCCGGCTACACCTTC

size: few
J: TRBJ2-1
V: TRBV7-6
D: TRBD1
CDR3: CASTPLGQHNEQFF
DNA: TGTGCCAGCACCCCCCTGGGACAGCACAATGAGCAGTTCTTC

size: NA
J: TRBJ1-1
V: TRBV3-1
D: NA
CDR3: CASSQEHKGTEAFF
DNA: TGTGCCAGCAGCCAGGAACATAAGGGGACTGAAGCTTTCTTT

size: NA
J: TRBJ2-7
V: TRBV20-1
D: NA
CDR3: CSGYPPGVTYEQYF
DNA: TGCAGCGGGTACCCACCGGGGGTTACCTACGAGCAGTACTTC

size: NA
J: TRBJ1-6
V: TRBV12-3/TRBV12-4
D: TRBD1
CDR3: CASSEGASGTGISPLHF
DNA: TGTGCCAGCAGCGAAGGGGCCTCCGGGACAGGGATCTCACCCCTCCACTTT

size: many
J: TRBJ2-2
V: TRBV7-2
D: NA
CDR3: CASSSYTGELFF
DNA: TGTGCCAGCAGCTCCTACACCGGGGAGCTGTTTTTT

size: many
J: TRBJ1-3
V: TRBV9
D: NA
CDR3: CASSVDLGRGNTIYF
DNA: TGTGCCAGCAGCGTAGATTTAGGAAGAGGAAACACCATATATTTT

size: few
J: TRBJ2-1
V: TRBV4-2
D: NA
CDR3: CASRHTTQGRSYNEQFF
DNA: TGTGCCAGCAGGCATACCACGCAGGGGCGATCCTACAATGAGCAGTTCTTC

size: few
J: TRBJ2-7
V: TRBV7-9
D: TRBD1
CDR3: CASSPDRGFGHEQYF
DNA: TGTGCCAGCAGCCCGGACAGGGGCTTTGGCCACGAGCAGTACTTC

size: few
J: TRBJ1-2
V: TRBV15
D: NA
CDR3: CATSRGEGGYTF
DNA: TGTGCCACCAGCAGGGGGGAAGGAGGCTACACCTTC

size: few
J: TRBJ1-1
V: TRBV6-5
D: NA
CDR3: CASGHDMNTEAFF
DNA: TGTGCCAGCGGCCACGATATGAACACTGAAGCTTTCTTT

size: few
J: TRBJ1-1
V: TRBV6-4
D: NA
CDR3: CASSVELNTEAFF
DNA: TGTGCCAGCAGTGTAGAGCTGAACACTGAAGCTTTCTTT

size: many
J: TRBJ2-1
V: TRBV20-1
D: NA
CDR3: CSARGGAFYNEQFF
DNA: TGCAGTGCTAGAGGGGGGGCCTTCTACAATGAGCAGTTCTTC

size: few
J: TRBJ1-1
V: TRBV12-3/TRBV12-4
D: NA
CDR3: CASSRGGLTEAFF
DNA: TGTGCCAGCAGTCGGGGAGGATTGACTGAAGCTTTCTTT

size: few
J: TRBJ1-6
V: TRBV20-1
D: NA
CDR3: CSASQGSNSPLHF
DNA: TGCAGTGCCTCACAGGGTTCGAATTCACCCCTCCACTTT

size: many
J: TRBJ2-3
V: TRBV14
D: TRBD2
CDR3: CASSQTGTRAQYF
DNA: TGTGCCAGCAGCCAAACGGGGACTAGAGCGCAGTATTTT

size: few
J: TRBJ2-5
V: TRBV5-6
D: NA
CDR3: CASSRRVFEETQYF
DNA: TGTGCCAGCAGCCGCAGGGTTTTTGAAGAGACCCAGTACTTC

size: NA
J: TRBJ1-1
V: TRBV7-2
D: NA
CDR3: CASRSAAGAGGTEAFF
DNA: TGTGCCAGCAGGTCCGCCGCCGGGGCCGGAGGCACTGAAGCTTTCTTT

size: many
J: TRBJ2-3
V: TRBV7-2
D: NA
CDR3: CASSPMGDTQYF
DNA: TGTGCCAGCAGCCCTATGGGGGATACGCAGTATTTT

size: few
J: TRBJ2-3
V: TRBV11-2
D: NA
CDR3: CASSPGISDTQYF
DNA: TGTGCCAGCAGCCCAGGGATTTCGGATACGCAGTATTTT

size: NA
J: TRBJ1-1
V: TRBV19
D: TRBD1
CDR3: CASSITGGMNTEAFF
DNA: TGTGCCAGTAGTATAACAGGGGGAATGAACACTGAAGCTTTCTTT

size: few
J: TRBJ1-2
V: TRBV9
D: NA
CDR3: CASSSDHSFPYGYTF
DNA: TGTGCCAGCAGCTCCGACCACTCCTTCCCCTATGGCTACACCTTC